The text below deals with one T cell receptor beta chain. Its specificity is not known. The sample originates from a study of T cells in Graves' hyperthyroidism and ophthalmopathy. Findings and caveats of the study: In the analysis, a 13 V-J model separated ophthalmopathy from stable hyperthyroidism.

TCR beta CDR3 regions were amplified from RNA transcripts. Carried out on the TCR CDR3, a first-round RT-PCR used the HTBI primer set. TCRdb reprocessed the multiplex PCR reads with MiXCR, giving one entry per CDR3 protein. The sample records approximately 430,000 distinct CDR3 sequences, roughly 14% being singletons. J was trimmed by 1 base and V by 4 bases; bases with no gene match: 4. This CDR3 contains 14 residues. CDR1 DFQATT and CDR2 SNEGSKA come from the germline V gene (reference sequence). The clonotype originates from a man aged 18 to 30 with Graves' ophthalmopathy. What was sequenced was blood. V gene TRBV20-1 combines with J gene TRBJ1-5; 7 nucleotides agree with TRBD1. CDR3 in amino acids: CSAKPTGSNQPQHF. The CDR3 nucleotides are TGCAGTGCTAAACCGACAGGGAGCAATCAGCCCCAGCATTTT.